This T cell receptor (beta chain) came from a study of T cells in Graves' hyperthyroidism and ophthalmopathy. RNA transcripts gave rise to amplified TCR beta CDR3 regions. A first-round RT-PCR of the TCR CDR3 used the HTBI primer set. TCRdb fed the multiplex PCR reads into MiXCR, producing one record per CDR3 protein. The table includes fewer than 650,000 distinct CDR3 sequences, roughly 14% detected once. With regard to this clonotype: Its target is not known.

Study-wide results and limits: Patients with ophthalmopathy were separated from those with stable hyperthyroidism by a 13 V-J model.

At least 3 on the Clinical Activity Score was recorded for ophthalmopathy patients, who also had NOSPECS grade at least 4 and duration under 3 months. The study excluded patients with uncontrolled infection, other autoimmune disease, pregnancy or lactation. Diagnoses used clinical symptoms, serum thyroxine and TRAb, thyroid ultrasound and orbital computed tomography. V shed 2 bases and J shed 0 bases, with 10 bases lying between them. The CDR3 sequence is 15 residues long. CDR1 KGHSH and CDR2 LQKENI come from the germline V gene. The sequenced sample was blood. The V and J genes are TRBV18 and TRBJ1-2; D unclear. This TCR came from a woman in her thirties or forties with Graves' ophthalmopathy. CDR3 DNA sequence: TGTGCCAGCTCACCAATGACGGCCTCTAACTATGGCTACACCTTC. Protein sequence: CASSPMTASNYGYTF.